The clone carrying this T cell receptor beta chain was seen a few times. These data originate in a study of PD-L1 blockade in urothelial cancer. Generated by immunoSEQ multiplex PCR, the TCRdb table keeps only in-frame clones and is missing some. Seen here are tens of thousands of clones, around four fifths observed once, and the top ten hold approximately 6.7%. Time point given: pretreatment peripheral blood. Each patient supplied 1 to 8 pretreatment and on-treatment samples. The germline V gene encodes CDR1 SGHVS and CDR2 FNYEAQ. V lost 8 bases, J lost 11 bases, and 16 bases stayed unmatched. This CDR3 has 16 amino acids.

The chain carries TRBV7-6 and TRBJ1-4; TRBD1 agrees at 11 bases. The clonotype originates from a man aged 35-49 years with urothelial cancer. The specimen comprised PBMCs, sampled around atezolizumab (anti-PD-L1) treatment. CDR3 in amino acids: CASRNLGQGARGKLFF. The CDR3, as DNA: TGTGCCAGCCGGAACCTTGGACAGGGGGCTCGGGGGAAACTGTTTTTT.